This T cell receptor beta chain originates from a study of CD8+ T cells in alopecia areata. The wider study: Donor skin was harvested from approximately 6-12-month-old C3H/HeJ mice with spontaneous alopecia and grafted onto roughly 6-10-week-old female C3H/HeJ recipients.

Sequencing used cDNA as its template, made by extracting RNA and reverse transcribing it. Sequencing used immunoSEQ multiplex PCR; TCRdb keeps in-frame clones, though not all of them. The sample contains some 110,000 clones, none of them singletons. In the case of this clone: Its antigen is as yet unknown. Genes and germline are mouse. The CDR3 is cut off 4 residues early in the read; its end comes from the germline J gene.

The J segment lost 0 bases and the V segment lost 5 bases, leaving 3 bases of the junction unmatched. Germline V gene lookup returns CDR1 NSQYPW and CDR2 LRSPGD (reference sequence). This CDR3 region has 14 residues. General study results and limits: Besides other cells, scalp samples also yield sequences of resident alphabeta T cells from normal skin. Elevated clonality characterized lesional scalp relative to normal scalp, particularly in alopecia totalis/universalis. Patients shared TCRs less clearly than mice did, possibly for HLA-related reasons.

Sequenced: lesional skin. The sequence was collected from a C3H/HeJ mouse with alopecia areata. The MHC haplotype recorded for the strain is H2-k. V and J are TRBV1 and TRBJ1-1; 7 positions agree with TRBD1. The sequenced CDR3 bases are TGCACCTGCAGTCGGGACAGCACAAACACA. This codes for CTCSRDSTNT. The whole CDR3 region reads CTCSRDSTNTEVFF.